A single T cell receptor beta chain is shown here with its context. This clone turned up a few times. Its target antigen remains unknown. Base qualities are not recorded, but no much larger clone differs from it by a single base. The cohort comprised 670 or so healthy bone marrow donors. At the time of sampling, every cohort member was nominally healthy, though immune exposures that went unrecorded were likely present. The donor tested CMV seronegative, placing the donor among the roughly 350 seronegative members of the cohort. Each donor provided a peripheral blood sample, and peripheral blood mononuclear cells were used for TCR beta sequencing. Genomic DNA was extracted from the blood cell samples with the Qiagen DNeasy Blood Extraction Kit. From the cysteine through the phenylalanine, the CDR3 covers 15 amino acids. Only CDR3 DNA remains: 45 bases, in frame from the first base. Sequences SGHTA (CDR1) and FQGNSA (CDR2) are obtained from the germline V gene. From V the trimming removes 4 bases and from J it removes 6 bases, while the gene matches leave 5 bases of the junction unaccounted for.

This sample stems from a study of cytomegalovirus exposure and HLA in healthy donors (dated by TCRdb to 2016 to 2017). Regarding the complete study: According to an earlier analysis of a few hundred of the donors, about 190 million T cells yielded approximately 120 million unique TCR beta sequences and about 300 Gb of sequence data. Along with the approximately 700-subject first cohort, a separate validation cohort of over a hundred different subjects was used. A later genetic analysis took genome-wide SNP genotypes for about three fifths of the 666 donors and used that subset as a discovery cohort. Across roughly 420 genotyped donors of the cohort, an average of about 240,000 unique TCR beta nucleotide sequences per donor were sequenced, and roughly a sixth of those sequences were non-productive. Among the approximately 400 genotyped donors, under 90% belonged to the genetic ancestry cluster associated with self-reported Caucasian donors. A later analysis re-examined previously published TCR beta repertoires from just over 650 donors and added high-resolution HLA genotyping to investigate patterns of TCR occurrence. The study aimed to test whether signatures of past pathogen exposure could be identified by cataloging public T cell receptors. Typing coverage varied by locus: roughly 620-640 donors for A, B, C, DRB1 and DQB1; roughly 500 for DQA1; nearly 610 for DPA1; roughly 450 for DPB1. Roughly 5 DR-DQ haplotypes were treated as single units for association and clustering because of strong linkage in the cohort. Rather than using new phenotypic data, the later analysis identified candidate immune exposures from TCR beta sequences and from how often those sequences occurred across donors. HLA typing covered class I and class II loci at four-digit resolution. Donor age, sex, ethnicity and CMV serostatus were compiled together with the repertoire data. To decide whether each TCR beta V gene segment behaved as functional or pseudogenic, an earlier analysis of approximately 620 of the donors relied on high-throughput TCR beta sequencing. An early release covering just under 650 HLA-typed donors comprised about 310 gigabases of sequencing data and 65 million to 100 million unique TCR sequences. Every discovery cohort repertoire had been produced on one sequencing platform. The T cell repertoires of 666 subjects were profiled by immunosequencing and related to cytomegalovirus serostatus. High-throughput TCR immunosequencing, statistical association of individual TCRs with disease status, and machine learning were combined to predict cytomegalovirus infection status.

The investigation overall reported the following: Because counts were too low, roughly 17 rarely observed V segments, including chromosome 9 orphons, were left out of the earlier analysis of a few hundred of the donors. In a later analysis, HLA-associated TCR beta chains showed more clonal expansion and lower generation probabilities than non-associated chains that were equally common. In an earlier analysis of approximately 590 of the donors, most TCR beta V segments appeared in productive rearrangements about 87% or about 30% of the time, broadly matching IMGT annotations. According to the authors, the approach could potentially be generalized to other disease states and immunological phenotypes. According to a later analysis, parvovirus B19, influenza, CMV and Epstein-Barr virus appeared linked to several top co-occurrence clusters. A few of the identified cytomegalovirus-associated TCR beta chains were confirmed in vitro to be specific for cytomegalovirus antigens. A further reported finding was that TCR beta sequences accurately predicted the HLA-A and HLA-B alleles for most subjects in the first cohort. According to a later genetic analysis, donors in an Asian-associated ancestry cluster had fewer N-insertions in productive TCRs than the approximately 650-donor mean. Specific HLA alleles were associated with 15,000 to 20,000 TCR beta sequences at a false discovery rate of 0.05 in a later analysis. The sequencing pipeline was judged likely to have produced a cluster of highly shared sequence variants as a technical artifact. Because the 87-base-pair reads could not distinguish some IMGT-functional V segments, including TRBV6-2 and TRBV6-3, those segments were excluded. The classifier was reported to diagnose cytomegalovirus status with high specificity and sensitivity in both the original and validation cohorts. V-gene and J-gene trimming of TCR beta chains was associated with a missense DCLRE1C variant in a later genetic analysis, and the association was replicated in an independent cohort. Most TCR sequences were observed very rarely across donors, whereas some public TCRs were present in many individuals. A later analysis found that TCR association rates varied across HLA loci, with DRB1 alleles showing the most associated TCRs and HLA-C alleles the fewest. When HLA alleles, especially DR and DQ, strongly co-occurred, TCR associations were difficult to assign to individual alleles. Immune exposure information for the cohort was limited to CMV serostatus. In the study, about 150 TCR beta chains were listed as associated with cytomegalovirus. In a later analysis, most CMV-associated TCR beta chains were found to appear HLA-restricted, with HLA associations seemingly driven largely by CMV exposure. Correlated functional status among segregating V segments might be attributable to linkage disequilibrium, but an unknown experimental factor could not be ruled out. HLA typing was unavailable for some donors at each locus, so association tests used only the typed subset. Sequencing depth was assumed to be roughly uniform across donors in the presence/absence analyses, though that assumption may not hold. Only TCR beta chains were sequenced in this cohort, and the absence of alpha or paired-chain data limited detectable features.

Receptor libraries were prepared by the immunoSEQ multiplex PCR assay. For the multiplex PCR, a mixture combining 60 forward primers for TCR Vbeta segments and 13 reverse primers for TCR Jbeta segments was used. The CDR3 region of rearranged TCR beta genes was amplified from genomic DNA with a multiplex PCR assay. Amplified TCR beta libraries were sequenced as 87-base-pair reads on the Illumina HiSeq System. The study's processing was this. In a later analysis, tens of millions of unique TCR beta chains were counted across the 500 to 850 repertoires, and roughly 11 million of these chains were shared by at least two donors. Raw reads were error-corrected and collapsed into unique sequences with a nearest-neighbor algorithm that merged closely related sequences to remove PCR and sequencing errors. CDR3 sequences were aligned to IMGT reference sequences to assign V, D and J gene segments. Each retained sequence needed at least a six-nucleotide match to both a V gene segment and a J gene segment. Rearrangements were classified as productive when the CDR3 lacked stop codons and remained in frame with V and J, and all other rearrangements were classified as non-productive. CDR3 was defined according to IMGT convention as the region running from the second conserved V-encoded cysteine to the conserved J-encoded phenylalanine. The earlier analysis of about 640 of the donors excluded any sequence lacking an unambiguous match to a single V gene segment. An earlier analysis of 450 to 650 of the donors called V segments functional above 56.7% productive rearrangements and segregating when the between-donor standard deviation exceeded 5%. A statistical classification framework was built to diagnose cytomegalovirus status from the catalog of TCR beta chain sequences. In a later analysis, TCR nucleotide sequences were compared against IMGT/GENE-DB human TR gene sequences so that V and J genes could be assigned. In a later analysis, CDR3 sequences and most-parsimonious VDJ recombination scenarios were assigned using the TCRdist pipeline. In a later analysis, every TCR beta chain was defined by the combination of its CDR3 amino acid sequence and its V-gene family, and reads without a unique V-gene family were dropped. As a way to deal with suspected cross-contamination and a sequencing artifact, a later analysis dropped 592 nucleotide sequences that were highly shared and had low generation probability. In a later analysis, a clonal expansion index for each public chain was calculated from normalized within-repertoire ranks of inferred template counts. In a later analysis, generation probabilities were computed using a VDJ recombination model fitted to out-of-frame rearrangements, and the results were checked against IGoR. Hypergeometric tests were used in a later analysis to score TCR-TCR, TCR-HLA and TCR-CMV co-occurrence, with a repertoire-size bias correction applied to the TCR pairs. A later analysis estimated false discovery rates by permuting HLA or CMV assignments 20 times. A later analysis grouped co-occurring TCRs with DBSCAN, adding TCRdist sequence similarity when clustering within HLA-allele-positive subsets. For co-occurrence clustering, repertoires with fewer than 30,000 or more than 120,000 public chains were excluded, along with four to six repertoires with anomalous nucleotide sharing. Held by TCRdb, this immuneACCESS table contains in-frame sequences only and omits some clones. Under half of the omission traces to an unresolved V gene where checked; the cause of the rest is unknown. The V and J calls and clone size are taken from that table; D and trimming were inferred from the DNA. This sample gives some 91,000 clones in total; roughly 78% of them show up just once. The ten largest clones represent about 0.79% of the sample.

The chain employs TRBV7-2 and TRBJ1-6; the junction holds 8 bases that match TRBD1. The sample taken for sequencing was PBMCs. The sequence derives from an older woman in good health and CMV-seronegative. CDR3 protein: CASSYQQGVNSPLHF. Here is the DNA: TGTGCCAGCAGCTACCAACAGGGGGTTAATTCACCCCTCCACTTT. Reference TRBV7-2 and TRBJ1-6 genes cover what lies past the CDR3, so the full variable domain is GAGVSQSPSNKVTEKGKDVELRCDPISGHTALYWYRQSLGQGLEFLIYFQGNSAPDKSGLPSDRFSAERTGGSVSTLTIQRTQQEDSAVYLCASSYQQGVNSPLHFGNGTRLTVT.